This paragraph covers one TCR beta chain sequence. This specimen comes from a study of human CD8 memory T cell subsets. UMI-labeled 5' RACE yielded the TCR beta libraries. From the 5' RACE reads, TCRdb lists one entry per CDR3 protein and no DNA. This repertoire includes more than 5,500 distinct CDR3 sequences. CDR1 is SGHAT and CDR2 is FQNNGV in the germline V gene. The CDR3 runs 18 residues. The sequence derives from a human donor in good health. The sample consisted of CD8+ stem-like memory T cells (TSCM and TCM) sorted from PBMCs. Subset specified: stem-like memory CD8 T cells (TSTEM), CCR7+ PD-1- TIGIT-. The chain joins TRBV11-2 to TRBJ2-1; as DNA is missing, the TRBD1 call by TCRdb cannot be tested. This chain's CDR3 is CASSLGGQFSASYNEQFF.